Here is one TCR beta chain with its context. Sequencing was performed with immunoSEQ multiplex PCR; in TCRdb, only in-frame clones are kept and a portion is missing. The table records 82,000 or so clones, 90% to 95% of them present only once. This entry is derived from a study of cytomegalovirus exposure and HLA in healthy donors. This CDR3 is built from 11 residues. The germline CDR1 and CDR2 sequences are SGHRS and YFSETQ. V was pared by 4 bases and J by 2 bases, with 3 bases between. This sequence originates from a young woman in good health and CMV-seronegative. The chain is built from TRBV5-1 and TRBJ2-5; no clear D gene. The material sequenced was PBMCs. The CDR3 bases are TGCGCCAGCAGCCGTCAAGAGACCCAGTACTTC. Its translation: CASSRQETQYF.